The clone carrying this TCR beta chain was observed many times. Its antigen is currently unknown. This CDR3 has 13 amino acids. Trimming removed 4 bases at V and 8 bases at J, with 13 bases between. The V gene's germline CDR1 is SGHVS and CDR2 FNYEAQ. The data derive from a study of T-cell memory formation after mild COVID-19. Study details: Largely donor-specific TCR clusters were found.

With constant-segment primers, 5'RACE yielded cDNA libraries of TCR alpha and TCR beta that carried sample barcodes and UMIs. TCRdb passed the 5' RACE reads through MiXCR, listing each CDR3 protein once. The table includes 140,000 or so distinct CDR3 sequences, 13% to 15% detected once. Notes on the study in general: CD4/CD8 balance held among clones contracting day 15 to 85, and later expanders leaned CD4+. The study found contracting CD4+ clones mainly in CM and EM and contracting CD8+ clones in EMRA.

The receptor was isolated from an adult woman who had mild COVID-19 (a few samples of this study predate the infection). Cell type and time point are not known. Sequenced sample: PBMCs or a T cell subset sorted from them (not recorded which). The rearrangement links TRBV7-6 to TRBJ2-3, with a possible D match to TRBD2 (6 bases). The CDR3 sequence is CASSSRGTGTQYF. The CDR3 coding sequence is TGTGCCAGCAGCTCTCGGGGGACCGGTACGCAGTATTTT.